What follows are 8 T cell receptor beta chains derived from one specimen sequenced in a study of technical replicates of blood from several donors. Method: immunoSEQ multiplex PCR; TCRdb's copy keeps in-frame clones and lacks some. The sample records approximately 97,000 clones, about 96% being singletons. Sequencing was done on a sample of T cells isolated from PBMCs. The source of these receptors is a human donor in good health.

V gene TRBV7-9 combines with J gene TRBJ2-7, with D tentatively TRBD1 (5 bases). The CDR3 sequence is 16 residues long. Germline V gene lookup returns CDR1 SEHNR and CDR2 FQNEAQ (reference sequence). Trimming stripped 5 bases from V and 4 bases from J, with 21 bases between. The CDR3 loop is CASSIGPAGSMYEQYF. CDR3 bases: TGTGCCAGCAGCATTGGGCCCGCAGGGTCGATGTACGAGCAGTACTTC.

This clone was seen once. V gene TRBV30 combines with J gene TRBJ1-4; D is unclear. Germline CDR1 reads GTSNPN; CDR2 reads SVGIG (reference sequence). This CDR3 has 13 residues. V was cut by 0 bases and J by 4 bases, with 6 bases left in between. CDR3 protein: CAWSVAGNEKLFF. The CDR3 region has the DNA TGTGCCTGGAGTGTAGCGGGTAATGAAAAACTGTTTTTT.

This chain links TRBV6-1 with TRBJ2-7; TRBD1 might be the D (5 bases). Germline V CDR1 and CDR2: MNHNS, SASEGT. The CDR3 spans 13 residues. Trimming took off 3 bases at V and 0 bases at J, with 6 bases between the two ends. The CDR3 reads CASSEGLSYEQYF. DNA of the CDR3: TGTGCCAGCAGTGAGGGGCTCTCCTACGAGCAGTACTTC.

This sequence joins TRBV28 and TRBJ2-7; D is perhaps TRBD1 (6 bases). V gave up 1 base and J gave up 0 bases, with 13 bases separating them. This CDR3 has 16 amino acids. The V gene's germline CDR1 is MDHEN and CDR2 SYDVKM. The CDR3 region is CASSLLTGKSSYEQYF. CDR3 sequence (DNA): TGTGCCAGCAGTTTATTAACAGGGAAGAGCTCCTACGAGCAGTACTTC. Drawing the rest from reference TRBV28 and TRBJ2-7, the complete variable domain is DVKVTQSSRYLVKRTGEKVFLECVQDMDHENMFWYRQDPGLGLRLIYFSYDVKMKEKGDIPEGYSVSREKKERFSLILESASTNQTSMYLCASSLLTGKSSYEQYFGPGTRLTVT.

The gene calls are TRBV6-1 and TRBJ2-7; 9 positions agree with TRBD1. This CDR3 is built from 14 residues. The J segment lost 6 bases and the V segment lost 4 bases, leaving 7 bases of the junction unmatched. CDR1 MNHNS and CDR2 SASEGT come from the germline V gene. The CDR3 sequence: CASSGAGTGREQYF. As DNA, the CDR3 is TGTGCCAGCAGTGGAGCCGGGACAGGGCGCGAGCAGTACTTC.

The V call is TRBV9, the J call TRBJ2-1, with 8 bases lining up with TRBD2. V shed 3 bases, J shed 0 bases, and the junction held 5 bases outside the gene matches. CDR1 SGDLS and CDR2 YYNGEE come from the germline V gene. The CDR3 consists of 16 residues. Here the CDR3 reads CASSAHTSGSYNEQFF. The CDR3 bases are TGTGCCAGCAGCGCGCACACTAGCGGCTCCTACAATGAGCAGTTCTTC.

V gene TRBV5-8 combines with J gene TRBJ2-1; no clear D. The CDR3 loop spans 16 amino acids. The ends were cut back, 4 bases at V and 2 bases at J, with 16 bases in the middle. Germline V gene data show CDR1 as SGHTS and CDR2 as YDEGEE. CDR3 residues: CASSTPLAAPYNEQFF. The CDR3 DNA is TGTGCCAGCAGCACCCCCTTGGCGGCCCCCTACAATGAGCAGTTCTTC. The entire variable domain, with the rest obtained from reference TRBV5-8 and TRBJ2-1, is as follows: EAGVTQSPTHLIKTRGQQATLRCSPISGHTSVYWYQQALGLGLQFLLWYDEGEERNRGNFPPRFSGRQFPNYSSELNVNALELEDSALYLCASSTPLAAPYNEQFFGPGTRLTVL.

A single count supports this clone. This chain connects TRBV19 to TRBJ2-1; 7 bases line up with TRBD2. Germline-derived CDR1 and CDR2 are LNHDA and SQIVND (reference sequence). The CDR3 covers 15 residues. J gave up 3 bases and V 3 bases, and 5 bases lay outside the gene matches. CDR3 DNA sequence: TGTGCCAGTAGTATTGGCGGGAGACTCTACAATGAGCAGTTCTTC. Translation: CASSIGGRLYNEQFF.